The rows below give T cell receptor beta chains drawn from one sample of a study of CD4 T cells in relation to SARS-CoV-2 and coronaviruses. No antigen has been identified for these receptors. Assay: immunoSEQ multiplex PCR; the TCRdb copy retains only in-frame clones and omits some. The data show about 19,000 clones, around 80% seen once. The specimen was CD4+ T cells from PBMCs, cultured in vitro. The receptors derive from a human donor in good health. CDR3s include the opening cysteine and the closing phenylalanine or tryptophan. Each record gives: clone size, D gene, V gene, J gene, CDR3 protein, CDR3 DNA. The D gene is left open where the match is weak. Clone size is not always given. Where it is, it says once, few, many or a class for expanded clones.

clone_size: NA
d_call: NA
v_call: TRBV9
j_call: TRBJ1-6
cdr3_aa: CASSSSGGAGNSPLHF
cdr3_nt: TGTGCCAGCAGCTCCAGCGGGGGCGCAGGTAATTCACCCCTCCACTTT

clone_size: NA
d_call: NA
v_call: TRBV20-1
j_call: TRBJ2-4
cdr3_aa: CSASRRETKNIQYF
cdr3_nt: TGCAGTGCTAGTCGGCGAGAGACCAAAAACATTCAGTACTTC

clone_size: NA
d_call: NA
v_call: TRBV19
j_call: TRBJ2-5
cdr3_aa: CASSIVPSAFGETQYF
cdr3_nt: TGTGCCAGTAGTATAGTCCCTTCGGCGTTCGGGGAGACCCAGTACTTC

clone_size: NA
d_call: NA
v_call: TRBV10-1
j_call: TRBJ2-3
cdr3_aa: CASSLGSTDTQYF
cdr3_nt: TGCGCCAGTTCATTGGGGAGCACAGATACGCAGTATTTT

clone_size: NA
d_call: NA
v_call: TRBV19
j_call: TRBJ1-4
cdr3_aa: CASSPRASRGKLFF
cdr3_nt: TGTGCCAGTAGTCCCCGGGCTTCCCGGGGAAAACTGTTTTTT

clone_size: once
d_call: TRBD2
v_call: TRBV5-1
j_call: TRBJ2-6
cdr3_aa: CASSLEKRGGTSGANVLTF
cdr3_nt: TGCGCCAGCAGCTTGGAAAAGCGGGGGGGAACCTCTGGGGCCAACGTCCTGACTTTC

clone_size: NA
d_call: NA
v_call: TRBV6-5
j_call: TRBJ1-6
cdr3_aa: CASSYMMSRSSPLHF
cdr3_nt: TGTGCCAGCAGTTACATGATGTCAAGAAGTTCACCCCTCCACTTT

clone_size: once
d_call: NA
v_call: TRBV19
j_call: TRBJ2-5
cdr3_aa: CASSSQGFERPNF
cdr3_nt: TGTGCCAGTAGTAGCCAGGGGTTCGAACGCCCAAACTTC

clone_size: large
d_call: NA
v_call: TRBV29-1
j_call: TRBJ1-1
cdr3_aa: CSVEEIMGGEAFF
cdr3_nt: TGCAGCGTTGAAGAAATAATGGGAGGTGAAGCTTTCTTT

clone_size: NA
d_call: NA
v_call: TRBV5-5
j_call: TRBJ2-2
cdr3_aa: CASSPTPDDVGELFF
cdr3_nt: TGTGCCAGCAGTCCGACCCCAGACGACGTCGGGGAGCTGTTTTTT

clone_size: NA
d_call: NA
v_call: TRBV7-2
j_call: TRBJ1-3
cdr3_aa: CASSLVKGNTIYF
cdr3_nt: TGTGCCAGCAGCTTAGTCAAAGGAAACACCATATATTTT

clone_size: NA
d_call: NA
v_call: TRBV13
j_call: TRBJ2-7
cdr3_aa: CASRALGESSYEQYF
cdr3_nt: TGTGCCAGCAGAGCTCTCGGAGAGAGCTCCTACGAGCAGTACTTC

clone_size: few
d_call: TRBD1
v_call: TRBV6-1
j_call: TRBJ1-2
cdr3_aa: CASSEAPGQGYTF
cdr3_nt: TGTGCCAGCAGTGAAGCGCCGGGACAGGGCTACACCTTC

clone_size: NA
d_call: NA
v_call: TRBV18
j_call: TRBJ2-1
cdr3_aa: CASSPGVNEQFF
cdr3_nt: TGTGCCAGCTCACCAGGGGTAAATGAGCAGTTCTTC

clone_size: NA
d_call: NA
v_call: TRBV6-2/TRBV6-3
j_call: TRBJ2-2
cdr3_aa: CASSFRTFGDTTNTGELFF
cdr3_nt: TGTGCCAGCAGTTTTCGAACGTTCGGGGATACCACGAACACCGGGGAGCTGTTTTTT

clone_size: NA
d_call: TRBD1
v_call: TRBV3-1/TRBV3-2
j_call: TRBJ1-1
cdr3_aa: CASSTRQGNTEAFF
cdr3_nt: TGTGCCAGCAGCACCCGACAGGGGAACACTGAAGCTTTCTTT

clone_size: NA
d_call: TRBD2
v_call: TRBV7-2
j_call: TRBJ2-2
cdr3_aa: CASSLRGGRRNTGELFF
cdr3_nt: TGTGCCAGCAGCTTACGGGGCGGGAGGCGAAACACCGGGGAGCTGTTTTTT

clone_size: NA
d_call: NA
v_call: TRBV4-1
j_call: TRBJ1-4
cdr3_aa: CASSREYEKLFF
cdr3_nt: TGCGCCAGCAGCCGGGAGTACGAAAAACTGTTTTTT

clone_size: NA
d_call: NA
v_call: TRBV9
j_call: TRBJ1-5
cdr3_aa: CASSAGDIGQPQHF
cdr3_nt: TGTGCCAGCAGCGCGGGGGACATCGGGCAGCCCCAGCATTTT

clone_size: NA
d_call: TRBD1
v_call: TRBV3-1/TRBV3-2
j_call: TRBJ2-7
cdr3_aa: CASSPIDRGPYEQYF
cdr3_nt: TGTGCCAGCAGCCCGATAGACAGGGGCCCCTACGAGCAGTACTTC

clone_size: NA
d_call: NA
v_call: TRBV4-1
j_call: TRBJ1-2
cdr3_aa: CASSQDRKGPFYGYTF
cdr3_nt: TGCGCCAGCAGCCAAGATCGTAAGGGACCCTTCTATGGCTACACCTTC

clone_size: NA
d_call: NA
v_call: TRBV5-1
j_call: TRBJ2-1
cdr3_aa: CASSFLAGFDNEQFF
cdr3_nt: TGCGCCAGCAGCTTTTTAGCCGGTTTCGACAATGAGCAGTTCTTC

clone_size: large
d_call: NA
v_call: TRBV5-1
j_call: TRBJ1-4
cdr3_aa: CASSSLGSTNEKLFF
cdr3_nt: TGCGCCAGCAGCTCGTTAGGGAGCACTAATGAAAAACTGTTTTTT

clone_size: NA
d_call: NA
v_call: TRBV6-4
j_call: TRBJ2-3
cdr3_aa: CASSDSAQPGDTQYF
cdr3_nt: TGTGCCAGCAGTGACTCGGCGCAGCCCGGAGATACGCAGTATTTT

clone_size: once
d_call: TRBD2
v_call: TRBV6-5
j_call: TRBJ2-3
cdr3_aa: CASRGPGEGLDTQYF
cdr3_nt: TGTGCCAGCAGGGGGCCCGGGGAGGGTCTTGATACGCAGTATTTT

clone_size: NA
d_call: NA
v_call: TRBV11-3
j_call: TRBJ2-3
cdr3_aa: CASSPPGGTDTQYF
cdr3_nt: TGTGCCAGCAGCCCCCCCGGGGGCACAGATACGCAGTATTTT

clone_size: NA
d_call: TRBD2
v_call: TRBV7-2
j_call: TRBJ2-3
cdr3_aa: CASSLERGAGTQYF
cdr3_nt: TGTGCCAGCAGCTTAGAGCGGGGGGCGGGGACGCAGTATTTT

clone_size: NA
d_call: NA
v_call: TRBV4-2
j_call: TRBJ1-2
cdr3_aa: CASSQDNREDYGYTF
cdr3_nt: TGTGCCAGCAGCCAAGATAACAGGGAGGACTATGGCTACACCTTC

clone_size: NA
d_call: TRBD1
v_call: TRBV18
j_call: TRBJ1-1
cdr3_aa: CASSPLTNPGTGVRNTEAFF
cdr3_nt: TGTGCCAGCTCACCACTAACTAATCCCGGGACAGGGGTAAGGAACACTGAAGCTTTCTTT